This T cell receptor (beta chain) was recorded in a study of graft-versus-host responses after intestinal transplantation. Study at large: Anti-thymocyte globulin induction, then tacrolimus and steroids for about three years, went to all recipients.

General observations from the study: Ileal or blood samples showed some GvH clones first, and such clones were also found in recipient marrow.

TCRdb's copy holds only in-frame clones and misses some; the assay was immunoSEQ multiplex PCR. The sample contains 15,000 to 20,000 clones, around 83% of which appear only once. Trimming removed 3 bases at V and 6 bases at J, with 8 bases between. This CDR3 region has 11 residues. The V gene's germline CDR1 is SQVTM and CDR2 ANQGSEA. For this clone: The antigen remains unidentified.

Investigators treated the graft tissue so that it released intraepithelial and lamina propria lymphocytes. The chain recombines TRBV29-1 with TRBJ1-2; D may be TRBD1 (6 bases). The input for sequencing was ileum tissue, taken approximately 83 weeks after intestinal transplantation. The source is a human patient who received an intestinal transplant, so some T cells may come from the graft donor. The CDR3 bases are TGCAGCGTTGATCAGGGGAATGGCTACACCTTC. Translating gives CSVDQGNGYTF.